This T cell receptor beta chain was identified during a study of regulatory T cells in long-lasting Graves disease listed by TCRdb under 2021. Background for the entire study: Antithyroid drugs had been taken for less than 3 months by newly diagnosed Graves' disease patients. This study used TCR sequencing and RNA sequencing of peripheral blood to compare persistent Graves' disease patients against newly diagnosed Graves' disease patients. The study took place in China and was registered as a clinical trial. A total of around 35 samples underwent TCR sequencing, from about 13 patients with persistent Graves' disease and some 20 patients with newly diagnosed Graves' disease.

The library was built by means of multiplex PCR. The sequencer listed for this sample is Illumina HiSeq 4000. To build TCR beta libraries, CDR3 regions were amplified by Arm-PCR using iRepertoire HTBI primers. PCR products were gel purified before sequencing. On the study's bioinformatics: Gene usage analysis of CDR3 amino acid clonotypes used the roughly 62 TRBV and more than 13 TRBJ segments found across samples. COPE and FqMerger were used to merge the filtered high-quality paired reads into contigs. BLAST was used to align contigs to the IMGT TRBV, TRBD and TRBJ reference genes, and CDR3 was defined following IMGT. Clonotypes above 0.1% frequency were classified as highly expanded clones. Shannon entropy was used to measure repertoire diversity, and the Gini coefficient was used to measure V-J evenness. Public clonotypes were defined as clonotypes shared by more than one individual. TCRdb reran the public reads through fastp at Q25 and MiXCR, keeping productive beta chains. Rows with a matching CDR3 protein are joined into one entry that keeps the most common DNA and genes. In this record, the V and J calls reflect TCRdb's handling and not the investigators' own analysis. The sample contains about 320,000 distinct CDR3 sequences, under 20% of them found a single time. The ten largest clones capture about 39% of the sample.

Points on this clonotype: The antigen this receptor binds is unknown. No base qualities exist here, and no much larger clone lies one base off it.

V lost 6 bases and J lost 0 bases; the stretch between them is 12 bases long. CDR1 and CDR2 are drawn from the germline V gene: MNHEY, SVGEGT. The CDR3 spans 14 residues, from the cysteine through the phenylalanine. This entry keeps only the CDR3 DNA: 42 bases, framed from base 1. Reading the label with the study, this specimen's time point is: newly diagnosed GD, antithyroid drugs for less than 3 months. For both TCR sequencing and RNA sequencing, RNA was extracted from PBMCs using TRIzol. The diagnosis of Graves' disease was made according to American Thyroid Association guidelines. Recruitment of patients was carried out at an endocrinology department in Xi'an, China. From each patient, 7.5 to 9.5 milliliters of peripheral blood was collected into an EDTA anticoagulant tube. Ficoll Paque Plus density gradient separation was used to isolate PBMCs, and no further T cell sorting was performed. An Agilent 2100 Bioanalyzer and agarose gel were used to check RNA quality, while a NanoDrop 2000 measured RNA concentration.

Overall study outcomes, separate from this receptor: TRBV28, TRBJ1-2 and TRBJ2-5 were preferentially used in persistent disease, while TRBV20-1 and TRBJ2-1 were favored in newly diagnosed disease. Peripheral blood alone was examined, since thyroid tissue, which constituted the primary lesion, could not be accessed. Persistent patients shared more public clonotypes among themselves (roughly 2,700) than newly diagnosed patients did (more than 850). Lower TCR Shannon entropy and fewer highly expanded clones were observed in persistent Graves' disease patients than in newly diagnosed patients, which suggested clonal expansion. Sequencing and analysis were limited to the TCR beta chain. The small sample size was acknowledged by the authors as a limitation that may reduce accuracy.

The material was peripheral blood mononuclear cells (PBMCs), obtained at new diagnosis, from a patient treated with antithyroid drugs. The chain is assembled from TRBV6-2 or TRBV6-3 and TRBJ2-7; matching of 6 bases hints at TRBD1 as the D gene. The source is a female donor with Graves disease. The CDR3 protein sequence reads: CASRDPQGSYEQYF. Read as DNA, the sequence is TGTGCCAGCAGAGATCCACAGGGCTCCTACGAGCAGTACTTC.